This T cell receptor beta chain is from a study of identical twins. Study-level results: Models predicted too little out-of-frame TCR alpha sharing in monozygotic twins. With abundant cord blood beta clonotypes, insertions were fewer; memory repertoires showed no such pattern. For zero-insertion analyses, partial confounding could come from invariant MAIT and iNKT cells.

This clonotype was found a few times. The antigen remains undetermined. Template switching added a universal primer site, and cDNA bore unique molecular identifiers. TCRdb recomputed calls from the 5' RACE reads with MiXCR, one row per CDR3 protein. The table records under 900,000 distinct CDR3 sequences, roughly an eighth of them present only once. The CDR3 spans 20 residues. J gave up 3 bases and V 5 bases, and 20 bases lay outside the gene matches. In germline, CDR1 is LNHNV, CDR2 YYDKDF (reference sequence). The sample was also reused in another study, on yellow fever vaccine responses in identical twins.

Material: PBMCs. The receptor was isolated from a woman aged 18-29 years in good health. V gene TRBV15 combines with J gene TRBJ2-1, with 9 bases lining up with TRBD1. For the CDR3, the DNA is TGTGCCACCAGCGGAACACTACTCCAGGACAGGGGCGGAGTCTACAATGAGCAGTTCTTC. Protein sequence: CATSGTLLQDRGGVYNEQFF.